One sample yielded the 3 T cell receptor beta chains listed below, sequenced in a study of CD8+CD57+ T cells in acquired aplastic anemia (dated by TCRdb to 2017 to 2018). Expansion of CD8+CD57+ cells had been shown by flow cytometry in the patients chosen for sequencing. Reads for this sample came from an Illumina HiSeq 2000. Profiling of TCR beta VDJ combinations and CDR3 sequences used genomic DNA as the template. TCRdb reanalyzed the raw reads on its own, using fastp at Q25 for trimming and MiXCR for clone calling, and kept in-frame beta chains. Identical CDR3 proteins give one entry, which carries the most common genes and DNA. This sample has around 150,000 distinct CDR3 sequences in its table, and roughly 48% of those were observed once. The ten largest clones represent approximately 2.9% of the sample. The specimen sequenced was sorted CD4+, CD8+, or CD8+CD57+ T cells (not recorded which) from PBMCs. The receptors derive from a human donor with aplastic anemia.

DNA of the CDR3: TGTGCCAGCAGTTACTCGTTTCGGATTCTGGACTCACCCCTCCACTTT. It yields the protein CASSYSFRILDSPLHF. J is TRBJ1-6 and V is TRBV6-5; D unresolved. V lost 0 bases, J lost 10 bases, and 16 bases lay in between. Germline values: CDR1 MNHEY, CDR2 SVGAGI. CDR3 length: 16 amino acids.

Ten or more counts support this clonotype. The genes are TRBV19 and TRBJ2-3, with TRBD2 as a possible D gene (6 bases). Germline V gene lookup returns CDR1 LNHDA and CDR2 SQIVND (reference sequence). The CDR3 is 15 amino acids. V was trimmed by 7 bases and J by 0 bases, leaving 14 bases between them. The CDR3 bases are TGTGCCAGTAAGGGGCGGGGACTCAGCACAGATACGCAGTATTTT. This sequence encodes CASKGRGLSTDTQYF.

This clonotype appeared many times. The chain has TRBV12-3 or TRBV12-4 and TRBJ2-3; D tentatively reads TRBD1 or TRBD2 (6 bases each). This CDR3 has 16 amino acids. V shed 5 bases and J shed 1 base, with 16 bases lying between them. The chain's CDR3 is CASSPRGTQGTDTQYF. CDR3 bases: TGTGCCAGCAGTCCCCGCGGGACACAAGGCACAGATACGCAGTATTTT.